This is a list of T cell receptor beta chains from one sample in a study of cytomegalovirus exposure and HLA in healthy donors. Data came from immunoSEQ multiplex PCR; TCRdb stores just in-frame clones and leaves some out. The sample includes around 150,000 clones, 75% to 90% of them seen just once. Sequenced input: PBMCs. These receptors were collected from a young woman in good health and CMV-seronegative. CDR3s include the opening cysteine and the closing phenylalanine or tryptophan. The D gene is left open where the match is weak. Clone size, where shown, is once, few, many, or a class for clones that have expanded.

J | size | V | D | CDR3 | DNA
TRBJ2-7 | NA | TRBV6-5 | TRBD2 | CASSPLAGRNEQYF | TGTGCCAGCAGTCCTCTAGCGGGAAGGAATGAGCAGTACTTC
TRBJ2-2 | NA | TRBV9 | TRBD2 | CASSTRGTSDGELFF | TGTGCCAGCAGCACCCGGGGGACTAGCGACGGGGAGCTGTTTTTT
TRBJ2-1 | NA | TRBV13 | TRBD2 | CASSGWTSGGWDEQFF | TGTGCCAGCAGCGGATGGACTAGCGGGGGGTGGGATGAGCAGTTCTTC
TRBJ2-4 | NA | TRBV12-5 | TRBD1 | CASGWGQRNIQYF | TGTGCTAGTGGTTGGGGACAGAGAAACATTCAGTACTTC
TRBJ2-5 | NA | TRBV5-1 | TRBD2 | CASSFKILAGTQETQYF | TGCGCCAGCAGCTTCAAAATACTAGCGGGGACTCAAGAGACCCAGTACTTC
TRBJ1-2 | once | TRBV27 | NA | CASRPGTNYGYTF | TGTGCCAGCAGGCCAGGGACTAACTATGGCTACACCTTC
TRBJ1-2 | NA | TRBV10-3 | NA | CAISESDRQEINYGYTF | TGTGCCATCAGTGAGTCCGACAGACAGGAAATTAACTATGGCTACACCTTC
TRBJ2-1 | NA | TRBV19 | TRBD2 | CASSLSGGVNEQFF | TGTGCCAGTTCTTTAAGCGGGGGGGTCAATGAGCAGTTCTTC
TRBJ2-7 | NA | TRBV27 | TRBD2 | CASSRDYSYEQYF | TGTGCCAGCAGCCGGGACTACTCCTACGAGCAGTACTTC
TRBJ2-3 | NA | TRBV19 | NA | CASSLRQGATDTQYF | TGTGCCAGTAGTCTCAGGCAAGGGGCCACAGATACGCAGTATTTT
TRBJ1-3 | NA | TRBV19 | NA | CASSIDDHLGPIYF | TGTGCCAGTAGTATAGATGACCACCTTGGGCCCATATATTTT
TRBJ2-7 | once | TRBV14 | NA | CASSQVGGTLYEQYF | TGTGCCAGCAGCCAAGTTGGGGGGACCCTCTACGAGCAGTACTTC
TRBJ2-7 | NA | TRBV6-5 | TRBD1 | CASSYSSDRAYEQYF | TGTGCCAGCAGTTACTCGAGCGACAGGGCTTACGAGCAGTACTTC
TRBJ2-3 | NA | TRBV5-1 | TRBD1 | CASSLTAGGIRTQYF | TGCGCCAGCAGCTTGACGGCAGGGGGAATCCGCACGCAGTATTTT
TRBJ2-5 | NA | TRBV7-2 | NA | CASSHQQSSNLQETQYF | TGTGCCAGCAGCCACCAACAGAGTTCTAACTTGCAAGAGACCCAGTACTTC
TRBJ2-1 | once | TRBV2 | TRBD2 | CATQAGVGQNEQFF | TGTGCCACACAAGCGGGAGTAGGTCAGAATGAGCAGTTCTTC
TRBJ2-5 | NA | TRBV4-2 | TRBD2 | CASSQGAASGRQETQYF | TGTGCCAGCAGCCAAGGTGCGGCTAGCGGACGCCAAGAGACCCAGTACTTC
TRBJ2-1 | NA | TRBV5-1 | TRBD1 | CASSPQGAGVYNEQFF | TGCGCCAGCAGCCCTCAGGGGGCCGGCGTCTACAATGAGCAGTTCTTC
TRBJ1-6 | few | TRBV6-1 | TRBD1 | CAITGTENSPLHF | TGTGCCATTACCGGGACAGAGAATTCACCCCTCCACTTT
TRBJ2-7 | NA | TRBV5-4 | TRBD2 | CASSSGLAGISYEQYF | TGTGCCAGCAGCTCGGGACTAGCGGGGATCTCCTACGAGCAGTACTTC
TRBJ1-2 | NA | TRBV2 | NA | CASVMGPQNLNYGYTF | TGTGCCAGCGTTATGGGGCCCCAGAACCTCAACTATGGCTACACCTTC
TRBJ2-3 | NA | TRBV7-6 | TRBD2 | CASSAPTSGGGSDTQYF | TGTGCCAGCAGCGCCCCTACTAGCGGAGGGGGGTCAGATACGCAGTATTTT
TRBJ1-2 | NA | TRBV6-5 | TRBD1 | CASTRGNYGYTF | TGTGCCAGCACCAGGGGGAACTATGGCTACACCTTC
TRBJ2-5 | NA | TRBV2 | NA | CASRSLQGRQETQYF | TGTGCCAGCAGGAGCCTCCAGGGTCGGCAAGAGACCCAGTACTTC
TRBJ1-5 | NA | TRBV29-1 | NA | CSVGGPNQPQHF | TGCAGCGTTGGGGGCCCCAATCAGCCCCAGCATTTT
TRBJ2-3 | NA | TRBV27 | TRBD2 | CASSFQASGSRGTQYF | TGTGCCAGCAGTTTTCAGGCTAGCGGGTCCCGAGGTACGCAGTATTTT
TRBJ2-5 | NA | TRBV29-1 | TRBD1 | CSSLGTVAETQYF | TGCAGCTCTCTCGGGACAGTTGCGGAGACCCAGTACTTC
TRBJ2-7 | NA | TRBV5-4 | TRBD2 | CASSLTGGPGEQYF | TGTGCCAGCAGCTTAACGGGAGGGCCGGGCGAGCAGTACTTC
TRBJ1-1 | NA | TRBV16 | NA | CASSQSGTTGDTEAFF | TGTGCCAGCAGCCAATCAGGAACGACCGGGGACACTGAAGCTTTCTTT
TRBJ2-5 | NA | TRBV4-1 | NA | CASSQPGRQAQETQYF | TGCGCCAGCAGCCAACCCGGCCGACAGGCCCAAGAGACCCAGTACTTC
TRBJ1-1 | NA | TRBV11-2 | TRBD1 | CASSRDRGRAEAFF | TGTGCCAGCAGTAGGGACAGGGGGCGGGCTGAAGCTTTCTTT
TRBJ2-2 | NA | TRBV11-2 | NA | CASSLASGDHRELFF | TGTGCCAGCAGCTTAGCGTCAGGGGATCACCGGGAGCTGTTTTTT
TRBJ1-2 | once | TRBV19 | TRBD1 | CASSPLRDRVGYGYTF | TGTGCCAGTAGTCCCCTCCGGGACAGGGTCGGGTATGGCTACACCTTC
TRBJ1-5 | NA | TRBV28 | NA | CASSPWSGIGYSNQPQHF | TGTGCCAGCTCACCCTGGTCGGGGATTGGGTATAGCAATCAGCCCCAGCATTTT
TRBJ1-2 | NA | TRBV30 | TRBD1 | CAWGADRGRGGYTF | TGTGCCTGGGGAGCCGACAGGGGGCGCGGGGGCTACACCTTC
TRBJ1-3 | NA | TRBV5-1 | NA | CASSTGQGNTIYF | TGCGCCAGCAGTACAGGGCAAGGAAACACCATATATTTT
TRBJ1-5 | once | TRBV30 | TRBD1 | CAWRQTGVRNQPQHF | TGTGCCTGGAGACAGACAGGGGTACGTAATCAGCCCCAGCATTTT